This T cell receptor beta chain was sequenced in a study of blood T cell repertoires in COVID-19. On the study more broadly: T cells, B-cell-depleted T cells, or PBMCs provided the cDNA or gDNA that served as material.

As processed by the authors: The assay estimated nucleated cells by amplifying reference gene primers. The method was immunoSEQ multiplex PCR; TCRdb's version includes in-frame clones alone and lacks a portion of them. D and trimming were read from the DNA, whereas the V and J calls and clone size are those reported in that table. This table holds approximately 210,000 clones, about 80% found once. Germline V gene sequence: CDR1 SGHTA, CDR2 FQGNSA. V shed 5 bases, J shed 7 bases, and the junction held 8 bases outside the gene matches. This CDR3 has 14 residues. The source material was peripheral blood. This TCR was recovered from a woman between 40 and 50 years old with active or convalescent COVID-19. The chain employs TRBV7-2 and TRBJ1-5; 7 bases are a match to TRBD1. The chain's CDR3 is CASSNRQGSQPQHF. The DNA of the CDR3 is TGTGCCAGCAGCAACAGACAGGGCTCCCAGCCCCAGCATTTT.